The subject of this entry is one TCR beta chain. Antigen unknown. This sample is part of a study of cytomegalovirus exposure and HLA in healthy donors. The method was immunoSEQ multiplex PCR; TCRdb's version includes in-frame clones alone and lacks a portion of them. The sample carries under 80,000 clones, approximately 95% recorded once. Overall study findings and caveats: Specificity for CMV antigens was confirmed in vitro for a few of the CMV-associated chains. Many donors carried some public TCRs, although rarity characterized most TCR sequences. First-cohort TCR clusters were later found to tend to co-occur in the 120 or so validation repertoires.

While the first cohort had 500 to 700 subjects, the donors belonged to the separate validation cohort of over a hundred subjects. The CDR3 loop spans 15 amino acids. Per germline, CDR1 SGHTA and CDR2 FQGNSA. Trimming took 3 bases from V and 2 from J; bases not matched to a gene: 6. The genes are TRBV7-2 and TRBJ2-7, with 8 bases that match TRBD2. The sequencing sample was made of PBMCs. The TCR was taken from a woman younger than 30 in good health and CMV-seropositive. This CDR3 reads CASSFVGGRPYEQYF. In nucleotides, the CDR3 is TGTGCCAGCAGCTTCGTCGGCGGGAGGCCCTACGAGCAGTACTTC.